These T cell receptor beta chains were read from a single sample in a study of glioma-infiltrating T cells after dendritic cell vaccination. The assay was immunoSEQ multiplex PCR, and TCRdb's table has in-frame clones only and misses some. The sample has about 90,000 clones, 85% to 90% seen once. The material was blood, obtained before dendritic cell vaccination. The origin of the receptors is a human donor with glioblastoma. CDR3s include the opening cysteine and the closing phenylalanine or tryptophan. D genes are given only for firm matches. Clone size appears in some rows only: once, few, many, or a class for an expanded clone.

D gene	V gene	CDR3 length	J gene	clone size	CDR3 DNA	CDR3 protein
TRBD1	TRBV29-1	14	TRBJ1-2	few	TGCAGCGTTTTGTGGGACAGGGATTACTATGGCTACACCTTC	CSVLWDRDYYGYTF
TRBD2	TRBV13	17	TRBJ2-3	.	TGTGCCAGCAGCCTAGCCCTCGGACTAGCGCCCCTGGATACGCAGTATTTT	CASSLALGLAPLDTQYF
TRBD2	TRBV5-4	18	TRBJ2-3	.	TGTGCCAGCAGCTTGGTGGGACTAGCGGCAGGTAGCACAGATACGCAGTATTTT	CASSLVGLAAGSTDTQYF
.	TRBV18	13	TRBJ2-7	.	TGTGCCAGCTCACCCTTGGGCAGCTACGAGCAGTACTTC	CASSPLGSYEQYF
.	TRBV9	13	TRBJ2-5	.	TGTGCCAGCAGCCCCCTCTCTGTGGAGACCCAGTACTTC	CASSPLSVETQYF
.	TRBV7-9	13	TRBJ2-3	.	TGTGCCAGCAGCTTACTAGCCCCCGATACGCAGTATTTT	CASSLLAPDTQYF
.	TRBV5-1	13	TRBJ1-1	once	TGCGCCAGCAGCTTCGGACAGAACACTGAAGCTTTCTTT	CASSFGQNTEAFF
TRBD1	TRBV6-1	13	TRBJ2-5	.	TGTGCCACATCGACAGGGATCTGGGAGACCCAGTACTTC	CATSTGIWETQYF
TRBD1	TRBV6-5	11	TRBJ1-1	.	TGTGCCAGCAGACAGGGGACTGAAGCTTTCTTT	CASRQGTEAFF
TRBD1	TRBV5-4	14	TRBJ2-7	.	TGTGCCAGCAGCAAACAGGGGGCGGGCTACGAGCAGTACTTC	CASSKQGAGYEQYF
TRBD2	TRBV7-8	15	TRBJ2-1	.	TGTGCCAGCAGCTTAGGTGGACTAGGCAACAATGAGCAGTTCTTC	CASSLGGLGNNEQFF
TRBD1	TRBV12-5	16	TRBJ2-7	.	TGTGCTAGTGGTTTGAAGGGGACAGGGGTGCTCTACGAGCAGTACTTC	CASGLKGTGVLYEQYF
TRBD1	TRBV7-6	17	TRBJ1-5	.	TGTGCCAGCAGCCCGGACAGGTTCCGATATAGCAATCAGCCCCAGCATTTT	CASSPDRFRYSNQPQHF
TRBD1	TRBV19	13	TRBJ2-7	few	TGTGCCAGTGCACGACAGGGTTTACACGAGCAGTACTTC	CASARQGLHEQYF
TRBD1	TRBV5-1	14	TRBJ1-2	.	TGCGCCAGCAGCTGGGACAGGCTAGGCTATGGCTACACCTTC	CASSWDRLGYGYTF
.	TRBV27	18	TRBJ2-5	few	TGTGCCAGCAGAAAAAGAACGGTGGGGAGAGGGCGCCAAGAGACCCAGTACTTC	CASRKRTVGRGRQETQYF
.	TRBV7-2	14	TRBJ1-2	.	TGTGCCAGCAGCTCCCACCTGGTATCAGGTGGCTACACCTTC	CASSSHLVSGGYTF
.	TRBV6-5	14	TRBJ1-3	.	TGTGCCAGCAGTACCTCTAGCTCTGGAAACACCATATATTTT	CASSTSSSGNTIYF
.	TRBV7-6	14	TRBJ1-3	.	TGTGCCAGCAGCTTAGCGGAGGGATCATCGGACATATATTTT	CASSLAEGSSDIYF
TRBD1	TRBV2	16	TRBJ2-7	.	TGTGCCAGCACCATCTCTCATGGGACAGGGGGTCTCGAGCAGTACTTC	CASTISHGTGGLEQYF
.	TRBV2	15	TRBJ1-4	.	TGTGCCAGCAGTGCCCATACGGGGACTAATGAAAAACTGTTTTTT	CASSAHTGTNEKLFF